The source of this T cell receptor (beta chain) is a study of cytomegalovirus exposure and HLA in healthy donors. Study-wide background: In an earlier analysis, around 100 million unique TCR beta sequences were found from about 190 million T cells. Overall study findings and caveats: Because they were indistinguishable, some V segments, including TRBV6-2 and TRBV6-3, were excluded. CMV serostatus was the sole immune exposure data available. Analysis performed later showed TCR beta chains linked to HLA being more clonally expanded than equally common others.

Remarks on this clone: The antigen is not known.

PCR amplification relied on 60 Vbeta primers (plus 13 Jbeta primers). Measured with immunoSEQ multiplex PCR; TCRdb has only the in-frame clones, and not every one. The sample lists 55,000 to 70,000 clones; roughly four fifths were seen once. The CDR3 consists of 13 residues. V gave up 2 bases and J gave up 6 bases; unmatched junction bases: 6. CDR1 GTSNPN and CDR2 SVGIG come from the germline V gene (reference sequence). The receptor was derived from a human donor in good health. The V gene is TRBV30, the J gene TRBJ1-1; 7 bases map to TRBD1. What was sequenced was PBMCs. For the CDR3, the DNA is TGTGCCTGGAGTCGACTAGGGGGCCCTGAAGCTTTCTTT. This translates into CAWSRLGGPEAFF.